These 30 T cell receptor beta chains share one sample of origin, sequenced in a study of PD-L1 blockade in urothelial cancer. Assay: immunoSEQ multiplex PCR; the TCRdb copy retains only in-frame clones and omits some. The sample consists of more than 90,000 clones, around 87% of them appearing once. The time point: pretreatment peripheral blood. The specimen was PBMCs, collected around atezolizumab (anti-PD-L1) treatment. The origin of the receptors is a man aged 55-75 years with urothelial cancer.

V gene TRBV6-6 combines with J gene TRBJ2-5; a possible D gene is TRBD1 (5 bases). Looked up from germline, CDR1 is MNHNY and CDR2 is SVGAGI (reference sequence). V lost 5 bases, J lost 5 bases, and 18 bases lay in between. CDR3 length: 15 amino acids. The CDR3 sequence: CASSHPREPGETQYF. The DNA of the CDR3 is TGTGCCAGCAGTCACCCCCGCGAGCCAGGGGAGACCCAGTACTTC.

This clone has more than one count but fewer than ten. This rearrangement joins TRBV12-5 to TRBJ1-2; 8 nucleotides agree with TRBD1. Per germline, CDR1 LGHNT and CDR2 FRNRAP. The CDR3 is made up of 12 amino acids. The J segment lost 7 bases and the V segment lost 4 bases, leaving 2 bases of the junction unmatched. The CDR3 loop reads CASGSDRAGYTF. CDR3 coding DNA: TGTGCTAGTGGTTCGGACAGGGCTGGCTACACCTTC.

The rearrangement joins TRBV5-4 to TRBJ1-6; tentative D call: TRBD1 (6 bases). Germline V lookup: CDR1 SGHNT, CDR2 YYREEE (reference sequence). The CDR3 loop spans 14 amino acids. Trimming took 4 bases from V and 7 from J, leaving 12 bases between them. As DNA, the CDR3 is TGTGCCAGCAGCCCTGGACAGCTCAATTCACCCCTCCACTTT. Encoded protein: CASSPGQLNSPLHF.

This chain uses TRBV10-3 with TRBJ2-3; 10 positions match TRBD2. This CDR3 comprises 15 residues. V dropped 2 bases and J dropped 3; count of bases not matched to a gene: 2. Germline V gives CDR1 ENHRY, CDR2 SYGVKD. CDR3: CAISEGLAETDTQYF. The CDR3 DNA reads TGTGCCATCAGTGAGGGACTAGCGGAAACAGATACGCAGTATTTT.

The chain is built from TRBV2 and TRBJ2-1; the D gene is possibly TRBD2 (6 bases). The CDR3 has 13 residues. The germline CDR1 and CDR2 sequences are SNHLY and FYNNEI. The V end lost 6 bases, the J end lost 8 bases, and 14 bases lay between the germline ends. CDR3: CASRPGTRDEQFF. In nucleotides, the CDR3 is TGTGCCAGCAGACCAGGGACTCGCGATGAGCAGTTCTTC.

V usage is TRBV4-3 and J usage is TRBJ2-5, with 10 bases identical to TRBD1. CDR3 length equals 15 residues. Germline assignment: CDR1 LGHNA and CDR2 YSLEER. The V segment lost 4 bases and the J segment 4 bases; nucleotides outside the gene matches: 6. The CDR3 bases are TGCGCCAGCAGCCTGACCCGGGACAGGGGAGAGACCCAGTACTTC. It encodes CASSLTRDRGETQYF.

This chain links TRBV18 with TRBJ2-5; 7 positions agree with TRBD1. Germline CDR1 KGHSH, CDR2 LQKENI. Germline trimming cut 0 bases from V and 1 base from J; bases unmatched to any gene: 2. CDR3 length: 15 residues. This chain's CDR3 is CASSPPGQPQETQYF. CDR3 bases: TGTGCCAGCTCACCACCGGGACAGCCCCAAGAGACCCAGTACTTC. Looking up the rest from reference TRBV18 and TRBJ2-5 gives the full variable domain: NAGVMQNPRHLVRRRGQEARLRCSPMKGHSHVYWYRQLPEEGLKFMVYLQKENIIDESGMPKERFSAEFPKEGPSILRIQQVVRGDSAAYFCASSPPGQPQETQYFGPGTRLLVL.

The rearrangement uses TRBV5-1 and TRBJ2-6; D remains ambiguous. Germline-derived CDR1 and CDR2 are SGHRS and YFSETQ. The CDR3 is made up of 16 amino acids. V was pared by 1 base and J by 4 bases, with 12 bases between. CDR3 DNA sequence: TGCGCCAGCAGCTTGCCAGGATCATCGGGGGCCAACGTCCTGACTTTC. It is translated as CASSLPGSSGANVLTF.

The rearrangement uses TRBV6-4 and TRBJ2-3, with D perhaps TRBD2 (6 bases). Germline V gives CDR1 MRHNA, CDR2 SNTAGT. V lost 0 bases to trimming and J lost 6 bases, with 16 bases between them. This CDR3 comprises 16 residues. CDR3 region: CASSDSGTRIVDTQYF. The DNA of the CDR3 is TGTGCCAGCAGTGACTCCGGGACTCGTATCGTTGATACGCAGTATTTT.

The V gene is TRBV28, the J gene TRBJ1-5; tentative D call: TRBD1 (5 bases). In germline, CDR1 is MDHEN, CDR2 SYDVKM. The V and J ends lost 3 bases and 3 bases respectively, with 9 bases between them. The CDR3 loop spans 14 amino acids. CDR3 amino acids: CASSFSGNNQPQHF. Here the CDR3 DNA reads TGTGCCAGCAGTTTCTCAGGGAACAATCAGCCCCAGCATTTT.

The V gene is TRBV15, the J gene TRBJ2-5; 8 nucleotides match TRBD1. This CDR3 has 14 residues. Trimming at V came to 4 bases and at J to 1 base, leaving 2 bases not matched to a gene. In germline, CDR1 is LNHNV, CDR2 YYDKDF (reference sequence). CDR3: CATSTGGFQETQYF. In nucleotides, the CDR3 is TGTGCCACCAGCACAGGGGGCTTCCAAGAGACCCAGTACTTC.

This chain links TRBV7-8 with TRBJ2-3; no reliable D call. Germline CDR1 is SGHVS and CDR2 is FQNEAQ. The V and J ends lost 4 bases and 1 base respectively, with 9 bases between them. The CDR3 runs to 14 residues. CDR3 protein: CASSSPLGTDTQYF. The CDR3 region has the DNA TGTGCCAGCAGCTCACCACTGGGCACAGATACGCAGTATTTT.

The CDR3 DNA sequence: TGCGCCAGCAGCGAATTTCGGGGGGGGCACCAAGAGACCCAGTACTTC. Its protein is CASSEFRGGHQETQYF. J is TRBJ2-5 and V is TRBV5-1, with 8 bases that match TRBD2. CDR1 and CDR2 (germline): SGHRS, YFSETQ. The J segment lost 0 bases and the V segment lost 4 bases, leaving 8 bases of the junction unmatched. The CDR3 has 16 amino acids.

The rearrangement links TRBV19 to TRBJ2-7; 10 bases align to TRBD1. The germline CDR1 and CDR2 sequences are LNHDA and SQIVND (reference sequence). The V segment lost 6 bases and the J segment 4 bases; nucleotides outside the gene matches: 12. The CDR3 runs 16 residues. The CDR3, as DNA: TGTGCCAGTAGCCCCCCCCGGACAGGGGGGTCGTACGAGCAGTACTTC. This codes for CASSPPRTGGSYEQYF.

DNA of the CDR3: TGCGCCAGCAGTGGAGGGACAGGGGGACTCACTGAAGCTTTCTTT. Its protein product is CASSGGTGGLTEAFF. The V gene is TRBV10-1, the J gene TRBJ1-1, with TRBD1 identical over 11 bases. CDR3 length: 15 amino acids. V shed 4 bases, J shed 4 bases, and the junction held 5 bases outside the gene matches. The germline gives CDR1 WNHNN, CDR2 SYGVQD (reference sequence).

The chain combines TRBV7-9 with TRBJ2-5; 14 bases match TRBD2. CDR1 and CDR2 from the germline V gene are SEHNR and FQNEAQ (reference sequence). The CDR3 runs 19 residues. The trim removed 2 bases at V and 1 base at J, leaving 9 bases unmatched. CDR3 nucleotides: TGTGCCAGCAGCTTAAGCCCGGGACTAGCGGGAGTTAGCCAAGAGACCCAGTACTTC. The encoded protein is CASSLSPGLAGVSQETQYF. Based on the CDR3 plus reference TRBV7-9 and TRBJ2-5, the full variable domain is DTGVSQNPRHKITKRGQNVTFRCDPISEHNRLYWYRQTLGQGPEFLTYFQNEAQLEKSRLLSDRFSAERPKGSFSTLEIQRTEQGDSAMYLCASSLSPGLAGVSQETQYFGPGTRLLVL.

The V and J genes are TRBV6-1 and TRBJ2-6; perhaps TRBD1 as D (6 bases). The CDR3 runs to 16 residues. V gave up 3 bases and J gave up 0 bases, with 9 bases separating them. The germline gives CDR1 MNHNS, CDR2 SASEGT. As DNA, the CDR3 is TGTGCCAGCAGTGAGAGACAGGACTCTGGGGCCAACGTCCTGACTTTC. Its translation is CASSERQDSGANVLTF.

The V call is TRBV5-1, the J call TRBJ2-5, with 11 bases lining up with TRBD2. Germline loops: CDR1 SGHRS, CDR2 YFSETQ. J was trimmed by 2 bases and V by 0 bases; bases with no gene match: 3. The CDR3 has 16 amino acids. The CDR3 sequence is CASSLVGLAVQETQYF. The CDR3 DNA is TGCGCCAGCAGCTTGGTGGGACTAGCGGTACAAGAGACCCAGTACTTC. Full variable domain (outside the CDR3, taken from reference TRBV5-1 and TRBJ2-5): KAGVTQTPRYLIKTRGQQVTLSCSPISGHRSVSWYQQTPGQGLQFLFEYFSETQRNKGNFPGRFSGRQFSNSRSEMNVSTLELGDSALYLCASSLVGLAVQETQYFGPGTRLLVL.

V gene TRBV2 combines with J gene TRBJ2-1, with 11 bases fitting TRBD2. There are 13 residues in the CDR3. Germline CDR1 reads SNHLY; CDR2 reads FYNNEI. The junction had 4 bases not matched to a gene; V was cut back by 11 bases and J by 4 bases. The CDR3: CADGTSGYNEQFF. The CDR3 DNA is TGTGCCGATGGGACTAGCGGTTACAATGAGCAGTTCTTC.

The count of this clone is one. This rearrangement joins TRBV9 to TRBJ2-6; 9 nucleotides agree with TRBD1. The CDR3 consists of 18 residues. Germline-derived CDR1 and CDR2 are SGDLS and YYNGEE. Unmatched junction bases numbered 9, after V lost 5 bases and J lost 0 bases. CDR3 region: CASSPTGQGASGANVLTF. As DNA, the CDR3 is TGTGCCAGCAGTCCAACGGGACAGGGCGCCTCTGGGGCCAACGTCCTGACTTTC. Filled out from reference TRBV9 and TRBJ2-6, the complete variable domain reads DSGVTQTPKHLITATGQRVTLRCSPRSGDLSVYWYQQSLDQGLQFLIQYYNGEERAKGNILERFSAQQFPDLHSELNLSSLELGDSALYFCASSPTGQGASGANVLTFGAGSRLTVL.

This chain uses TRBV10-3 with TRBJ2-3; 9 positions match TRBD2. V gave up 0 bases and J gave up 5 bases; unmatched junction bases: 9. The CDR3 length is 17 residues. Germline CDR1 is ENHRY and CDR2 is SYGVKD. CDR3 DNA: TGTGCCATCAGTGAGTCGGGTGGCGGGGGGGCCATAGATACGCAGTATTTT. This codes for CAISESGGGGAIDTQYF.

DNA of the CDR3: TGTGCCAGCAGCGGGACCGGGACAGGCAACTCCTACGAGCAGTACTTC. This sequence encodes CASSGTGTGNSYEQYF. The chain joins TRBV9 to TRBJ2-7, with 8 positions matching TRBD1. The CDR3 covers 16 residues. J gave up 0 bases and V 3 bases, and 8 bases lay outside the gene matches. Germline V CDR1 and CDR2: SGDLS, YYNGEE.

Here the CDR3 reads CASSSTGSNQPQHF. CDR3 sequence (DNA): TGCGCCAGCAGCTCGACAGGGAGCAATCAGCCCCAGCATTTT. The chain carries TRBV5-1 and TRBJ1-5; 7 nucleotides align to TRBD1. Looked up from germline, CDR1 is SGHRS and CDR2 is YFSETQ. J was trimmed by 1 base and V by 3 bases; bases with no gene match: 1. The CDR3 is made up of 14 amino acids.

The chain carries TRBV7-9 and TRBJ2-1, with TRBD2 matching over 13 bases. V lost 5 bases, J lost 4 bases, and 2 bases stayed unmatched. The CDR3 is made up of 15 amino acids. Germline V gene data show CDR1 as SEHNR and CDR2 as FQNEAQ (reference sequence). The CDR3 here is CASSKGLAGYNEQFF. DNA for the CDR3: TGTGCCAGCAGCAAGGGACTAGCGGGGTACAATGAGCAGTTCTTC.

CDR3 bases: TGTGCCAGCAGCTTAACAGCGGGAGTCGGTGAGCAGTTCTTC. Residues: CASSLTAGVGEQFF. J is TRBJ2-1 and V is TRBV7-3, with TRBD2 identical over 8 bases. In germline, CDR1 is SGHTA, CDR2 FQGTGA. The CDR3 is 14 amino acids. V was clipped by 0 bases and J by 9 bases; unmatched bases: 4.

The chain has TRBV7-8 and TRBJ1-5, with D possibly being TRBD1 (5 bases). CDR3 length equals 14 residues. Germline V gene sequence: CDR1 SGHVS, CDR2 FQNEAQ. V lost 1 base to trimming and J lost 5 bases, with 9 bases between them. In DNA, the CDR3 is TGTGCCAGCAGCTTAGTGGGGCAGTATCAGCCCCAGCATTTT. Encoded protein: CASSLVGQYQPQHF.

The V and J genes are TRBV23-1 and TRBJ2-7; 7 bases align to TRBD1. TRBV23-1 is identified as an open reading frame with a role that is uncertain. This CDR3 spans 15 amino acids. The V gene end was trimmed by 3 bases and the J gene end by 5 bases; junction bases not matched to a gene: 10. The CDR3 nucleotides are TGCGCCAGCAGTCATCCGGGACAGTCAACGCACGAGCAGTACTTC. It encodes CASSHPGQSTHEQYF.

The chain combines TRBV7-9 with TRBJ2-2; D unresolved. Per the germline V gene, CDR1 is SEHNR and CDR2 is FQNEAQ (reference sequence). CDR3 length: 11 amino acids. Trimming pared 4 bases from V and 9 bases from J, leaving 6 bases between. The CDR3 DNA sequence: TGTGCCAGCAGCTCTTCTCGGGAGCTGTTTTTT. Translated: CASSSSRELFF.

The chain has TRBV29-1 and TRBJ2-7; 7 positions agree with TRBD2. The germline V gene encodes CDR1 SQVTM and CDR2 ANQGSEA. J was trimmed by 6 bases and V by 4 bases; bases with no gene match: 9. The CDR3 sequence is 13 residues long. The CDR3 bases are TGCAGCGTTGTTGGAGGGGAGGGTGGCGAGCAGTACTTC. Translating it yields CSVVGGEGGEQYF.

V is TRBV6-5 and J is TRBJ2-3; D may be TRBD2 (5 bases). CDR1 is MNHEY and CDR2 is SVGAGI in the germline V gene. V lost 4 bases to trimming and J lost 4 bases, with 15 bases between them. This CDR3 region has 15 residues. CDR3 region: CASSSATGTADTQYF. DNA of the CDR3: TGTGCCAGCAGTTCTGCAACGGGAACCGCAGATACGCAGTATTTT.